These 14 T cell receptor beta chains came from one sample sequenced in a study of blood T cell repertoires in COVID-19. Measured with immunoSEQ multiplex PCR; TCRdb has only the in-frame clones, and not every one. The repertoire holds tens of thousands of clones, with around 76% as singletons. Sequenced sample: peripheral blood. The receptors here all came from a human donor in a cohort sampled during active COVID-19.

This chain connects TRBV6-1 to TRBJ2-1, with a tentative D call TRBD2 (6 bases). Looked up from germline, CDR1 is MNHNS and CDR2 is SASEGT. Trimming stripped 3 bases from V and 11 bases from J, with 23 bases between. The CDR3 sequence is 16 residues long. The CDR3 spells CASSEGLGRVADQQFF. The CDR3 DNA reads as TGTGCCAGCAGTGAGGGGCTTGGCCGGGTAGCGGACCAGCAGTTCTTC.

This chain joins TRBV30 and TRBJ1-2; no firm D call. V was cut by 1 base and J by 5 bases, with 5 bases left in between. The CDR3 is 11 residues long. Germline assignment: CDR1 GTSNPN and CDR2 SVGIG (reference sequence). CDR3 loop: CAWSDRYGYTF. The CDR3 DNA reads TGTGCCTGGAGTGACAGATATGGCTACACCTTC.

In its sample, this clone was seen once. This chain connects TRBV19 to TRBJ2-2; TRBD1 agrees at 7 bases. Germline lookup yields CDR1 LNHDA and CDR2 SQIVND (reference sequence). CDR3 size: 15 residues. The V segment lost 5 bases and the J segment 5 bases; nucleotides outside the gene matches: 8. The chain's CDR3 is CASSYSDRETGELFF. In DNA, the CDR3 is TGTGCCAGTAGTTATTCCGACAGGGAGACCGGGGAGCTGTTTTTT.

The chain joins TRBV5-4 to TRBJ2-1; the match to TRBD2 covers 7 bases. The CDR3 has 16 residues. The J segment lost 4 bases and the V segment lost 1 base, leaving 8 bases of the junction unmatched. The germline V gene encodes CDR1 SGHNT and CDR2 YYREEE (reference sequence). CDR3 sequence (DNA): TGTGCCAGCAGCTTGTGGGGGGGTGCGAGATACAATGAGCAGTTCTTC. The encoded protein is CASSLWGGARYNEQFF. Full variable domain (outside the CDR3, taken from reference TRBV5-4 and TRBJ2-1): ETGVTQSPTHLIKTRGQQVTLRCSSQSGHNTVSWYQQALGQGPQFIFQYYREEENGRGNFPPRFSGLQFPNYSSELNVNALELDDSALYLCASSLWGGARYNEQFFGPGTRLTVL.

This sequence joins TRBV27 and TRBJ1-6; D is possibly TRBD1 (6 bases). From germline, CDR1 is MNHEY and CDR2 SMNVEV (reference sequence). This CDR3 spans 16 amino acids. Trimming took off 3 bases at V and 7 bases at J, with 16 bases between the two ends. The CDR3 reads CASSFKSQGTNSPLHF. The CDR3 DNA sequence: TGTGCCAGCAGTTTCAAGTCACAGGGCACAAATTCACCCCTCCACTTT.

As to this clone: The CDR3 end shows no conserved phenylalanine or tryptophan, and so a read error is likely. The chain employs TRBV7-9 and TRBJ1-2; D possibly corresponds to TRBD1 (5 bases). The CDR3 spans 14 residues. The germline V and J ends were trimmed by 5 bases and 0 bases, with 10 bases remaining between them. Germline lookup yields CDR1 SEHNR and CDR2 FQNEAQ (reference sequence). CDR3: CASSRGDSNYGYTL. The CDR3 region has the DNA TGTGCCAGCAGCCGGGGGGATTCTAACTATGGCTACACCCTC.

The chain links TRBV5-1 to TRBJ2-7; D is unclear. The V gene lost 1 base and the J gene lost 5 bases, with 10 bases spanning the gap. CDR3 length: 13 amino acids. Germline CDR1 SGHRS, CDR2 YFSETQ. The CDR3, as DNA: TGCGCCAGCAGCTTGCGTTCGGGTAACGAGCAGTACTTC. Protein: CASSLRSGNEQYF. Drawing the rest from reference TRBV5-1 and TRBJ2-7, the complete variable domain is KAGVTQTPRYLIKTRGQQVTLSCSPISGHRSVSWYQQTPGQGLQFLFEYFSETQRNKGNFPGRFSGRQFSNSRSEMNVSTLELGDSALYLCASSLRSGNEQYFGPGTRLTVT.

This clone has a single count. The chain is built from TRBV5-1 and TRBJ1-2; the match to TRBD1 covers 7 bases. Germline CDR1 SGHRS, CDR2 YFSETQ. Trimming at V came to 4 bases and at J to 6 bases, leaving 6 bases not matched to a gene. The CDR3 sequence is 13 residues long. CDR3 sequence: CASSTGQNDGYTF. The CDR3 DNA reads TGCGCCAGCAGCACGGGACAGAACGATGGCTACACCTTC.

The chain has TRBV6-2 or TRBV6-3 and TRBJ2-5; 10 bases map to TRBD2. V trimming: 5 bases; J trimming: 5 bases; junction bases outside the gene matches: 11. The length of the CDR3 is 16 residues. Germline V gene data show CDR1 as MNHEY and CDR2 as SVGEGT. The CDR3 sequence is CASSKPLAGARETQYF. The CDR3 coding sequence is TGTGCCAGCAGTAAACCCCTAGCGGGGGCCCGGGAGACCCAGTACTTC.

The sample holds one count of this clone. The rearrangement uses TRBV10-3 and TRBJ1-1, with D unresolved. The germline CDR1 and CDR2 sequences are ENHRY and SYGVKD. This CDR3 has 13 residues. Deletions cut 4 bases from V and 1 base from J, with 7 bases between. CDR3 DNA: TGTGCCATCAGTGTCTCCGGGAACACTGAAGCTTTCTTT. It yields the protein CAISVSGNTEAFF.

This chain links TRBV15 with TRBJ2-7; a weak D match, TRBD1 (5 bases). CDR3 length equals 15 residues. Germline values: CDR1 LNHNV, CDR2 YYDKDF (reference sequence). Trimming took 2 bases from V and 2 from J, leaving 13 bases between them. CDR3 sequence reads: CATSRSRAEPYEQYF. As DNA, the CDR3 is TGTGCCACCAGCAGAAGCAGGGCGGAACCCTACGAGCAGTACTTC.

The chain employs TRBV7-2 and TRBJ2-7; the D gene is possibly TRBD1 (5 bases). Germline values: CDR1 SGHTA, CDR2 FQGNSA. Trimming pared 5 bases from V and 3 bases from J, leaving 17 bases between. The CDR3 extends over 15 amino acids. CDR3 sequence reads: CASSPKGPADYEQYF. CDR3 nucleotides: TGTGCCAGCAGCCCAAAGGGGCCAGCAGACTACGAGCAGTACTTC.

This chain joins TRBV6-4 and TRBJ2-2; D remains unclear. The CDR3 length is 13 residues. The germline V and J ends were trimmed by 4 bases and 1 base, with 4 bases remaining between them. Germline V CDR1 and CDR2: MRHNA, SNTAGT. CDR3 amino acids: CASSVVNTGELFF. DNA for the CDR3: TGTGCCAGCAGTGTAGTGAACACCGGGGAGCTGTTTTTT.

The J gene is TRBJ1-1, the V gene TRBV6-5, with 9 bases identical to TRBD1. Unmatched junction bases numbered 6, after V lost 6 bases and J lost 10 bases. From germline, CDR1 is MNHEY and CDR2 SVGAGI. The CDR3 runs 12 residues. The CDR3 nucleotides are TGTGCCAGCAGCGCGGGGGGACAGGGAGCTTTCTTT. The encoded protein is CASSAGGQGAFF.